These T cell receptor beta chains were read from a single sample in a study of T cell repertoires in cytomegalovirus infection. Each CDR3 protein is one row after TCRdb ran MiXCR on the reads. The profile shows 300,000 or so distinct CDR3 sequences, roughly a quarter of them singletons. Sequencing was carried out using PBMCs. The receptors were gathered from a human donor in good health (CMV status not recorded). Some clones in this sample may be carry-over from other donors' samples. CDR3s include the opening cysteine and the closing phenylalanine or tryptophan. Fields, in order: CDR3 protein, V gene, J gene, CDR3 length.

cdr3_aa: CASGQNTEAFF
v_call: TRBV12-3/TRBV12-4
j_call: TRBJ1-1
cdr3_length: 11

cdr3_aa: CASSLLAGASYEQYF
v_call: TRBV25-1
j_call: TRBJ2-7
cdr3_length: 15

cdr3_aa: CASSLGQDGTQYF
v_call: TRBV5-1
j_call: TRBJ2-5
cdr3_length: 13

cdr3_aa: CASTPVRASSYEQYF
v_call: TRBV6-2/TRBV6-3
j_call: TRBJ2-7
cdr3_length: 15

cdr3_aa: CASSPTSGFYEQYF
v_call: TRBV7-2
j_call: TRBJ2-7
cdr3_length: 14

cdr3_aa: CASKNAGQVYEQYF
v_call: TRBV28
j_call: TRBJ2-7
cdr3_length: 14

cdr3_aa: CASSLVGLDNSPLHF
v_call: TRBV7-9
j_call: TRBJ1-6
cdr3_length: 15

cdr3_aa: CASSLRDRGGEKLFF
v_call: TRBV12-3/TRBV12-4
j_call: TRBJ1-4
cdr3_length: 15

cdr3_aa: CASSYDVIGETQYF
v_call: TRBV6-6
j_call: TRBJ2-5
cdr3_length: 14

cdr3_aa: CASSRITGAKEAFF
v_call: TRBV4-1
j_call: TRBJ1-1
cdr3_length: 14

cdr3_aa: CASSRRTGTELEQYF
v_call: TRBV28
j_call: TRBJ2-7
cdr3_length: 15

cdr3_aa: CASSWDRYEQYF
v_call: TRBV28
j_call: TRBJ2-7
cdr3_length: 12

cdr3_aa: CASRTSGGGGGDTQYF
v_call: TRBV27
j_call: TRBJ2-3
cdr3_length: 16

cdr3_aa: CASNDGTMGRDTQYF
v_call: TRBV2
j_call: TRBJ2-3
cdr3_length: 15

cdr3_aa: CSARGYLKGDTQYF
v_call: TRBV20-1
j_call: TRBJ2-3
cdr3_length: 14

cdr3_aa: CASSNKPSPLHF
v_call: TRBV6-5
j_call: TRBJ1-6
cdr3_length: 12

cdr3_aa: CASSPQRSNTGELFF
v_call: TRBV6-2/TRBV6-3
j_call: TRBJ2-2
cdr3_length: 15

cdr3_aa: CASSLNWGNTGELFF
v_call: TRBV12-3/TRBV12-4
j_call: TRBJ2-2
cdr3_length: 15

cdr3_aa: CASRLTTGTSGGSAQYF
v_call: TRBV28
j_call: TRBJ2-5
cdr3_length: 17

cdr3_aa: CASSRTSGNNEQFF
v_call: TRBV6-2/TRBV6-3
j_call: TRBJ2-1
cdr3_length: 14

cdr3_aa: CASRARILGMNTEAFF
v_call: TRBV6-5
j_call: TRBJ1-1
cdr3_length: 16

cdr3_aa: CATSDLGYGYTF
v_call: TRBV24-1
j_call: TRBJ1-2
cdr3_length: 12